This T cell receptor beta chain stems from a study of patients and donors after allogeneic stem cell transplantation (TCRdb year 2020). By sample share, this clonotype is medium-sized (0.01 to 0.1%). Which antigen it targets is not known. No base quality information exists; no much larger clone differs at one position. The germline V gene supplies CDR1 SGHTA and CDR2 FQGTGA. V is pared back by 5 bases and J by 4 bases, with 13 bases lying between the germline termini. The CDR3 runs 14 amino acids, cysteine and phenylalanine included. Only the CDR3 DNA stays, 42 bases, in frame from base 1. Library preparation employed RT-PCR. Sequencer: NextSeq 550. The public reads were run again by TCRdb, first through fastp at Q25 and then through MiXCR, and only productive beta chains were kept. Merged by CDR3 protein, the rows form single entries marked with the most common genes and DNA. This sample gives about 3,000 distinct CDR3 sequences in total; under 5.5% of them show up just once. The top ten hold more than 12% of the sample.

The sequence links TRBV7-3 to TRBJ2-3; the D gene is possibly TRBD1 or TRBD2, each agreeing over 6 bases. The TCR sequence derives from a human donor who was either an allogeneic HSCT recipient or a stem cell or donor lymphocyte infusion donor (not recorded which). It is not recorded whose cells these are; they may come from a transplant donor. Sample: blood, either unsorted or a sorted T cell fraction (not recorded which). The sequenced DNA: TGTGCCAGCAGCCCTAGGGGGGAGTCAGATACGCAGTATTTT. Its translation is CASSPRGESDTQYF.